This TCR beta chain was captured in a study of technical replicates of blood from a handful of donors. Germline V CDR1 and CDR2: SGDLS, YYNGEE. This CDR3 is built from 16 residues. V was trimmed by 4 bases and J by 0 bases, leaving 14 bases between them. Repertoires were generated with immunoSEQ multiplex PCR, while TCRdb's copy carries only in-frame clones and drops some. The sample includes approximately 81,000 clones, approximately 80% seen only once; the top ten take around 3.9%. The TCR originated in a human donor in good health. Some clones in this sample may be carry-over from other donors' samples. The rearrangement joins TRBV9 to TRBJ2-1; possibly TRBD2 for D (6 bases). The sequencing sample was made of PBMCs. The CDR3 DNA is TGTGCCAGCAGCTTCCGACTAGGCGCCTCCTACAATGAGCAGTTCTTC. Translating gives CASSFRLGASYNEQFF.